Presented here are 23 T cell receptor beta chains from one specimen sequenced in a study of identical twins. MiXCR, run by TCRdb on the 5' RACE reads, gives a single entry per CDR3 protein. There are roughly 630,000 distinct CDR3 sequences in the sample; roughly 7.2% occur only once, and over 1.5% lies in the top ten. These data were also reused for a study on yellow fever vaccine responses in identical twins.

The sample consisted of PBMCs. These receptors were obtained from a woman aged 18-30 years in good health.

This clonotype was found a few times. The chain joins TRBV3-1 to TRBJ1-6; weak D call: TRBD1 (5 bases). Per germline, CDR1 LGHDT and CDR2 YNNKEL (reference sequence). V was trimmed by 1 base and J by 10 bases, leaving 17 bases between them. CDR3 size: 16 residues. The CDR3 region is CASSQAGPGWGSPLHF. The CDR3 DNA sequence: TGTGCCAGCAGCCAAGCGGGGCCGGGGTGGGGATCACCCCTCCACTTT.

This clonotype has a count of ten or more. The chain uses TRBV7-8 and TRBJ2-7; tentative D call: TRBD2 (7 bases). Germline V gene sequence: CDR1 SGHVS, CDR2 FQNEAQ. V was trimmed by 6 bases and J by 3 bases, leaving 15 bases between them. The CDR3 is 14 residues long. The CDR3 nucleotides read TGTGCCAGCAGATCAAAGGGGGGGGGCTACGAGCAGTACTTC. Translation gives CASRSKGGGYEQYF.

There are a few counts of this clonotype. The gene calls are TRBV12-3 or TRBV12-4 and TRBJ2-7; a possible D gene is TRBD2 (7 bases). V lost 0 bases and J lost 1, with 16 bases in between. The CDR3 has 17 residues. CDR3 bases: TGTGCCAGCAGTTTAGCGAGTAGGGGGGGGGGATCCTACGAGCAGTACTTC. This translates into CASSLASRGGGSYEQYF.

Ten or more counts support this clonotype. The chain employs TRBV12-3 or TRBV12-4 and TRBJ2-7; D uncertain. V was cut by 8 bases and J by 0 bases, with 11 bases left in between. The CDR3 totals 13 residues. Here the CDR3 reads CASLAIGSYEQYF. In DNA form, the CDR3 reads TGTGCCAGCCTTGCTATCGGCTCCTACGAGCAGTACTTC.

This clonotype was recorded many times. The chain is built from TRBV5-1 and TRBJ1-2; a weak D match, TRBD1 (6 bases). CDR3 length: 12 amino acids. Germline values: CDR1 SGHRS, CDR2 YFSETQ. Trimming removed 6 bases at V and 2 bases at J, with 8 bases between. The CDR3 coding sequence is TGCGCCAGCACGGACAGAAACTATGGCTACACCTTC. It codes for CASTDRNYGYTF.

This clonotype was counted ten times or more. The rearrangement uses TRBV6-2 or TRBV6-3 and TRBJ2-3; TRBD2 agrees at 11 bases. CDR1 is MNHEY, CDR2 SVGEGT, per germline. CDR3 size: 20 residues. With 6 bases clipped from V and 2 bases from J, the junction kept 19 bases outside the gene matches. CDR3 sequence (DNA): TGTGCCAGCAGCCACCCCCCCTTGCCAAAACTAGCGGGGGACACAGATACGCAGTATTTT. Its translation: CASSHPPLPKLAGDTDTQYF.

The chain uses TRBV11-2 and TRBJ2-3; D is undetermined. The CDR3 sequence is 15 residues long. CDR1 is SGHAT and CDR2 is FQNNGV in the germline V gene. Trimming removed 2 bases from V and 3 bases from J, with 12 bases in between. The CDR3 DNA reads TGTGCCAGCAGCTTAACGTGGCAGGAGACAGATACGCAGTATTTT. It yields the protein CASSLTWQETDTQYF.

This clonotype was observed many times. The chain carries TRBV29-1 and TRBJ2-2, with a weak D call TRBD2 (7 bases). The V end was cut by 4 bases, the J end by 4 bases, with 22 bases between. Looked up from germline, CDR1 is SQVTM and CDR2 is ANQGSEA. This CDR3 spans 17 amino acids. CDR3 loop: CSVGWGAKAGATGELFF. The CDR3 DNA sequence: TGCAGCGTTGGTTGGGGGGCGAAGGCGGGAGCCACCGGGGAGCTGTTTTTT.

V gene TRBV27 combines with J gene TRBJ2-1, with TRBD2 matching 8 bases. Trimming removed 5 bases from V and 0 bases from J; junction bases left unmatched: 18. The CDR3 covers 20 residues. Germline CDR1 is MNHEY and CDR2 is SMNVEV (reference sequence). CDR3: CASSTQGRGAILSSYNEQFF. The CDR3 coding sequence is TGTGCCAGCAGTACCCAGGGGCGGGGGGCCATCCTCAGCTCCTACAATGAGCAGTTCTTC.

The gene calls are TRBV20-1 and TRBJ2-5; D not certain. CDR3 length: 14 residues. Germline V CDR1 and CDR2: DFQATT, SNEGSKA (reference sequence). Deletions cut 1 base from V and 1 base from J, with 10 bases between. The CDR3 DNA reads TGCAGTGCTAGAGGCCCCCCCTCCCAAGAGACCCAGTACTTC. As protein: CSARGPPSQETQYF.

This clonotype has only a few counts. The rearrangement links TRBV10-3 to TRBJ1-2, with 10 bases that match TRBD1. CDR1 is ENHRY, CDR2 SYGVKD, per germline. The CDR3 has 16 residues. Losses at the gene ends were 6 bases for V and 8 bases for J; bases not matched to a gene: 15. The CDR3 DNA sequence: TGTGCCATCAGAGAAGAGGGACAGGGGACCACTAGCGGCTACACCTTC. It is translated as CAIREEGQGTTSGYTF.

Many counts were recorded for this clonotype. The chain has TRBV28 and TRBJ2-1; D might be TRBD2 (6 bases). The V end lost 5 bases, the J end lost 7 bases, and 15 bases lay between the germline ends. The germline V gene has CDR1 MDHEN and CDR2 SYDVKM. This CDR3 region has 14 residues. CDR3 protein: CASSGGWGTNEQFF. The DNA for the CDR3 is TGTGCCAGCAGTGGGGGGTGGGGAACAAATGAGCAGTTCTTC.

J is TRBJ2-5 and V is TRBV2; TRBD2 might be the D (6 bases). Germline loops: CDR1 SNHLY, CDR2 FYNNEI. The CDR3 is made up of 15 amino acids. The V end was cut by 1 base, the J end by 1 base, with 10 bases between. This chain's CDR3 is CASSEGPGVQETQYF. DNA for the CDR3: TGTGCCAGCAGTGAAGGTCCGGGAGTCCAAGAGACCCAGTACTTC.

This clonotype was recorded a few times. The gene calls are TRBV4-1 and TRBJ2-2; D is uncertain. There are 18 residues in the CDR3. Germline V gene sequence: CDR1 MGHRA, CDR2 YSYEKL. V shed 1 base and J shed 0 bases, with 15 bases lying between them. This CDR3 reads CASSQAGAPGSNTGELFF. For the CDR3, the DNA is TGCGCCAGCAGCCAAGCCGGAGCCCCGGGTTCGAACACCGGGGAGCTGTTTTTT.

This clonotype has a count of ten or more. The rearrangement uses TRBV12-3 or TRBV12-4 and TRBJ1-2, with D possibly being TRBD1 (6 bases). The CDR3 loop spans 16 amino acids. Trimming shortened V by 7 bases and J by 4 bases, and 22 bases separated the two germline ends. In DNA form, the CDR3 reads TGTGCCAGCATCCTCCGGGGCGGGGGCGAGTCCTATGGCTACACCTTC. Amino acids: CASILRGGGESYGYTF.

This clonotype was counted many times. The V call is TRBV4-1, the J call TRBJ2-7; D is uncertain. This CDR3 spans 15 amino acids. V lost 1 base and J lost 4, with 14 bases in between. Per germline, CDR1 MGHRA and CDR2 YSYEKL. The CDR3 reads CASSQGPGYYYEQYF. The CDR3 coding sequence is TGCGCCAGCAGCCAAGGGCCAGGATACTATTACGAGCAGTACTTC.

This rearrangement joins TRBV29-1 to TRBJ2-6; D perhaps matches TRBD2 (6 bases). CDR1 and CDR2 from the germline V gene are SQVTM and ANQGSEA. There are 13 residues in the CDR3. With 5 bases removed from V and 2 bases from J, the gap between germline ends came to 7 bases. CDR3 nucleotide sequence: TGCAGCGTTCGGGGGACTGGGGCCAACGTCCTGACTTTC. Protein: CSVRGTGANVLTF.

CDR3: CASSFSGRLGEQYF. The CDR3 coding sequence is TGTGCCAGCAGTTTCAGCGGGAGATTGGGCGAGCAGTACTTC. The V call is TRBV27, the J call TRBJ2-7; the match to TRBD2 covers 8 bases. This CDR3 has 14 residues. Trimming cost V 3 bases and J 6 bases; bases outside gene matches: 7. The germline gives CDR1 MNHEY, CDR2 SMNVEV (reference sequence).

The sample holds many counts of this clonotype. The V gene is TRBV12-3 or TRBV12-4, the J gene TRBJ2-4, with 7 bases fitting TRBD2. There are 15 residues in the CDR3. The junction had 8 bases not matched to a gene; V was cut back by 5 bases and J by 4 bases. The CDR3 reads CASSGGRATKNIQYF. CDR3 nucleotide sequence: TGTGCCAGCAGTGGGGGGAGGGCTACAAAAAACATTCAGTACTTC.

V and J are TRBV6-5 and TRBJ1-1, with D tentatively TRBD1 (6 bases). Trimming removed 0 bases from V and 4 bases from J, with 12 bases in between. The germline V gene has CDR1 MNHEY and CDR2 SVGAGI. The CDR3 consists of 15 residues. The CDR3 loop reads CASSYSTGAGTEAFF. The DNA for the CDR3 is TGTGCCAGCAGTTACTCTACGGGGGCAGGCACTGAAGCTTTCTTT.

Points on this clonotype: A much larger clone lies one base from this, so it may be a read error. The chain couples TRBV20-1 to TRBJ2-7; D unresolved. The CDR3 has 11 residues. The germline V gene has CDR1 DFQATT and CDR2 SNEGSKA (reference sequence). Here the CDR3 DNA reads TGCAGTGCTATACAGTGGATCGAGCAGTTCGTC. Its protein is CSAIQWIEQFV.

The DNA of the CDR3 is TGCAGTGCTTTCGGACAGGGGGGCTACGAGCAGTACGTC. This encodes CSAFGQGGYEQYV. J is TRBJ2-7 and V is TRBV20-1; 10 bases line up with TRBD1. Germline CDR1 and CDR2: DFQATT and SNEGSKA (reference sequence). V lost 5 bases, J lost 3 bases, and 4 bases stayed unmatched. This CDR3 comprises 13 residues.

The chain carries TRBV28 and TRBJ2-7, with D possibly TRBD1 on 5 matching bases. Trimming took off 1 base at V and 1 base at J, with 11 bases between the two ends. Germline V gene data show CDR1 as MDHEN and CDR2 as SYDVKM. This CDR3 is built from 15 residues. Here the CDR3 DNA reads TGTGCCAGCAGTTTATCCCAGGGAAGGTCCTACGAGCAGTACTTC. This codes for CASSLSQGRSYEQYF.